A selection of T cell receptor beta chains follows, all from one sample in a study of patients and donors after allogeneic stem cell transplantation. TCRdb passed the RT-PCR reads through MiXCR, listing each CDR3 protein once. The data contain around 200,000 distinct CDR3 sequences, over 30% of them singletons. The sequenced sample was blood, either unsorted or a sorted T cell fraction (not recorded which). The receptors come from a human donor who was either an allogeneic HSCT recipient or a stem cell or donor lymphocyte infusion donor (not recorded which). It is not recorded whose cells these are; they may come from a transplant donor. The CDR3 runs from the conserved cysteine through the conserved F or W. Fields, in order: clone size, V gene, D gene, J gene, CDR3 DNA, CDR3 protein. D genes are given only for firm matches. Size is omitted from some rows. Given values are once, few, many or a class for expanded clones.

size: .; V: TRBV6-5; D: .; J: TRBJ1-2; DNA: TGTGCCAGCAGTGACGGAGGGCGGGATGGTGGCTACACCTTC; CDR3: CASSDGGRDGGYTF
size: few; V: TRBV5-5; D: .; J: TRBJ2-6; DNA: TGTGCCAGCAGCCCCTGGGAAACTGGGGCCAACGTCCTGACTTTC; CDR3: CASSPWETGANVLTF
size: .; V: TRBV6-6; D: .; J: TRBJ1-4; DNA: TGTGCCAGCAGTTACTTGGGGAGGGGCGAAAAACTGTTTTTT; CDR3: CASSYLGRGEKLFF
size: .; V: TRBV29-1; D: .; J: TRBJ2-5; DNA: TGCAGCGCGGCCGTGAAGGGGCCACCTTTC; CDR3: CSAAVKGPPF
size: few; V: TRBV25-1; D: .; J: TRBJ1-4; DNA: TGTGCCAGCAGTGAAGGGGGAACGAATGAAAAACTGTTTTTT; CDR3: CASSEGGTNEKLFF
size: .; V: TRBV5-1; D: .; J: TRBJ2-2; DNA: TGCGCCAGCAGCTTGGACGGGGGACATTCCACCGGGGAGCTGTTTTTT; CDR3: CASSLDGGHSTGELFF
size: few; V: TRBV12-3/TRBV12-4; D: .; J: TRBJ1-1; DNA: TGTGCCAGCAGTTTAGCACAGGGAATGAACACTGAAGCTTTCTTT; CDR3: CASSLAQGMNTEAFF
size: .; V: TRBV18; D: .; J: TRBJ1-1; DNA: TGTGCCAGCTCACCGTTGGGCCGAGCTGAAGCTTTCTTT; CDR3: CASSPLGRAEAFF
size: .; V: TRBV9; D: .; J: TRBJ1-5; DNA: TGTGCCAGCAGCGTCGAGGGGTATCAGCCCCAGCATTTT; CDR3: CASSVEGYQPQHF
size: few; V: TRBV28; D: .; J: TRBJ1-3; DNA: TGTGCCAGCAGTTCGTTCGTCCAAGGAGGAAACACCATATATTTT; CDR3: CASSSFVQGGNTIYF
size: once; V: TRBV28; D: TRBD1; J: TRBJ2-1; DNA: TGTGCCAGCAGTTCCGGGGACAGAAACTACAATGAGCAGTTCTTC; CDR3: CASSSGDRNYNEQFF
size: .; V: TRBV7-9; D: TRBD1; J: TRBJ2-6; DNA: TGTGCCAGCAAGACTGGGACAGTGAACGTCCTGACTTTC; CDR3: CASKTGTVNVLTF
size: .; V: TRBV20-1; D: .; J: TRBJ2-7; DNA: TGCAGTGCCCAATTTGGGACGGCCGGGTACGAGCAGTACTTC; CDR3: CSAQFGTAGYEQYF
size: few; V: TRBV7-3; D: .; J: TRBJ2-5; DNA: TGTGCCAGCAGCTTAGGGGGCTGGGAGACCCAGTACTTC; CDR3: CASSLGGWETQYF
size: few; V: TRBV20-1; D: TRBD1; J: TRBJ1-2; DNA: TGCAGTGCTAGAGACCCTGGACAGGACCTCTATGGCTACACCTTC; CDR3: CSARDPGQDLYGYTF
size: .; V: TRBV20-1; D: TRBD2; J: TRBJ2-7; DNA: TGCAGTGCCCGTACTAGCGGGGGAAATTACGAGCAGTACTTC; CDR3: CSARTSGGNYEQYF
size: .; V: TRBV12-3/TRBV12-4; D: .; J: TRBJ2-1; DNA: TGTGCCAGCATCTTATGGGGGAAGGACGAGCAGTTCTTC; CDR3: CASILWGKDEQFF
size: .; V: TRBV7-9; D: .; J: TRBJ2-2; DNA: TGTGCCAGCAACAATGGATTTTGGGAGCTGTTTTTT; CDR3: CASNNGFWELFF
size: .; V: TRBV5-6; D: .; J: TRBJ1-6; DNA: TGTGCCAGCAGCTTTCCCAGGAATTCACCCCTCCACTTT; CDR3: CASSFPRNSPLHF
size: .; V: TRBV5-1; D: TRBD2; J: TRBJ2-5; DNA: TGCGCCAGCAGCTTCACTAGCGGGGAGCAAGAGACCCAGTACTTC; CDR3: CASSFTSGEQETQYF
size: .; V: TRBV5-1; D: .; J: TRBJ2-5; DNA: TGCGCCAGCAGCTTGGTATGGTCCCTCGGGGCAGAGACCCAGTACTTC; CDR3: CASSLVWSLGAETQYF
size: .; V: TRBV6-6; D: .; J: TRBJ1-3; DNA: TGTGCCAGCAGGTCACAGGGATTGGAAGGAAACACCATATATTTT; CDR3: CASRSQGLEGNTIYF
size: few; V: TRBV10-3; D: TRBD1; J: TRBJ2-7; DNA: TGTGCCATCAGCCAACCGGGACAGGGTTCTCGTGAGCAGTACTTC; CDR3: CAISQPGQGSREQYF
size: .; V: TRBV7-6; D: .; J: TRBJ1-2; DNA: TGTGCCAGCAGCGGACAGTTTAACTATGGCTACACCTTC; CDR3: CASSGQFNYGYTF
size: few; V: TRBV7-2; D: .; J: TRBJ1-5; DNA: TGTGCCAGCAGCTTTGACTTATCGCGTCAGCCCCAGCATTTT; CDR3: CASSFDLSRQPQHF
size: .; V: TRBV20-1; D: .; J: TRBJ1-1; DNA: TGCAGTGCTAGTGAGAATAGGATGGTTGGAACTGAATCTTTCTTT; CDR3: CSASENRMVGTESFF
size: once; V: TRBV7-8; D: TRBD2; J: TRBJ2-2; DNA: TGTGCCAGCAGCCCCACTAGCGGGGGGTACACCGGGGAGCTGTTTTTT; CDR3: CASSPTSGGYTGELFF
size: .; V: TRBV7-9; D: .; J: TRBJ2-7; DNA: TGTGCCAGCAGCTTAAACCGGGACAAAGCCTACGAGCAGTACTTC; CDR3: CASSLNRDKAYEQYF
size: .; V: TRBV4-2; D: .; J: TRBJ1-1; DNA: TGTGCCAGCAGCCAAAATGCAGGTTACACTGAAGCTTTCTTT; CDR3: CASSQNAGYTEAFF
size: few; V: TRBV5-1; D: .; J: TRBJ1-1; DNA: TGCGCCAGCAGAAGGGGGGAAGATTACACTGAAGCTTTCTTT; CDR3: CASRRGEDYTEAFF
size: few; V: TRBV6-5; D: .; J: TRBJ1-1; DNA: TGTGCCAGCAGACCTCGCTACAGGGTCGGCACTGAAGCTTTCTTT; CDR3: CASRPRYRVGTEAFF
size: .; V: TRBV28; D: .; J: TRBJ2-7; DNA: TGTGCCAGCAGTCCCCTCTACGAGCAGTACTTC; CDR3: CASSPLYEQYF
size: few; V: TRBV7-9; D: .; J: TRBJ1-5; DNA: TGTGCCAGCAGCAGTATGGGGGCCGCACAGCCCCAGCATTTT; CDR3: CASSSMGAAQPQHF